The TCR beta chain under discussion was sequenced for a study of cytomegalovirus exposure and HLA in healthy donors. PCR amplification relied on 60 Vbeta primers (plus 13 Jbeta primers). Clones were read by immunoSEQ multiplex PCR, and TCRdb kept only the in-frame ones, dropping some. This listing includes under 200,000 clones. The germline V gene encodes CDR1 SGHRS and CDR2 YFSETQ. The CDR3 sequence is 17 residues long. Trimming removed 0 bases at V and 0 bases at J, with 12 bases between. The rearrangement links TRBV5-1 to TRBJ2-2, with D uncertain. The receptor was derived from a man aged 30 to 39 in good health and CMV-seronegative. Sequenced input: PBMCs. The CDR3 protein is CASSLAIVSSNTGELFF. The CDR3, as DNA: TGCGCCAGCAGCTTGGCTATAGTATCATCGAACACCGGGGAGCTGTTTTTT.